These 21 T cell receptor beta chains share one sample of origin, sequenced in a study of T cell changes during pregnancy in multiple sclerosis. TCRdb's copy holds only in-frame clones and misses some; the assay was immunoSEQ multiplex PCR. Counted here are about 48,000 clones, about 92% occurring once; the ten biggest clones make up more than 0.7%. Sequencing used CD4+ T cells from peripheral blood mononuclear cells, obtained in the second trimester of pregnancy. Receptor source: a female donor in good health, enrolled as a control in a pregnancy study.

Note on this clone: Relative to the germline gene, one junction end is altered; a read error may explain this. The chain is built from TRBV7-7 and TRBJ2-5; D remains ambiguous. Germline values: CDR1 SSHAT, CDR2 FNYEAQ (reference sequence). The CDR3 has 13 amino acids. The DNA of the CDR3 is TGTGCTAGCAGCTTAGGTCCGCAAGAGACCCAGTACTTC. Protein sequence: CASSLGPQETQYF.

Here the CDR3 reads CASDGTGGGSNQPQHF. CDR3 DNA: TGCGCCAGCGACGGGACAGGGGGAGGAAGCAATCAGCCCCAGCATTTT. The rearrangement uses TRBV23-1 and TRBJ1-5, with 11 bases lining up with TRBD1. TRBV23-1 is flagged as an ORF with uncertain function. J was trimmed by 1 base and V by 8 bases; bases with no gene match: 7. This CDR3 comprises 16 residues.

The rearrangement links TRBV14 to TRBJ2-7, with D possibly being TRBD2 (5 bases). The CDR3 has 15 residues. V shed 0 bases and J shed 0 bases, with 9 bases lying between them. Looked up from germline, CDR1 is SGHDN and CDR2 is FVKESK. CDR3 sequence reads: CASSQEAVFSYEQYF. The CDR3 coding sequence is TGTGCCAGCAGCCAAGAAGCGGTCTTCTCCTACGAGCAGTACTTC.

The chain recombines TRBV27 with TRBJ2-7; 9 bases line up with TRBD1. CDR3 length equals 16 residues. Germline trimming cut 2 bases from V and 2 bases from J; bases unmatched to any gene: 7. Germline assignment: CDR1 MNHEY and CDR2 SMNVEV (reference sequence). The CDR3 DNA reads as TGTGCCAGCAGTTTAGGACAGGGGAAGACGCCCTACGAGCAGTACTTC. Translating gives CASSLGQGKTPYEQYF.

The V and J genes are TRBV6-1 and TRBJ2-7; D ambiguous. The CDR3 has 12 residues. Trimming left V 6 bases short and J 4 bases short, with 10 bases between. Germline V gene sequence: CDR1 MNHNS, CDR2 SASEGT. CDR3 protein: CASSPRGYEQYF. The CDR3, as DNA: TGTGCCAGCAGCCCCCGAGGTTACGAGCAGTACTTC.

This chain connects TRBV4-3 to TRBJ1-3; D remains unclear. The V end lost 0 bases, the J end lost 3 bases, and 12 bases lay between the germline ends. In germline, CDR1 is LGHNA, CDR2 YSLEER. This CDR3 is built from 16 residues. The CDR3 DNA sequence: TGCGCCAGCAGCCAAGATCTTGGGAGGGATGGAAACACCATATATTTT. It encodes CASSQDLGRDGNTIYF.

V gene TRBV5-1 combines with J gene TRBJ2-1; 13 bases fit TRBD2. The CDR3 is 15 amino acids. The J segment lost 7 bases and the V segment lost 1 base, leaving 2 bases of the junction unmatched. The germline V gene encodes CDR1 SGHRS and CDR2 YFSETQ. DNA for the CDR3: TGCGCCAGCAGCTTGCCGACTAGCGGGAGGAATGAGCAGTTCTTC. Amino acids: CASSLPTSGRNEQFF.

The chain employs TRBV29-1 and TRBJ2-5; 10 bases match TRBD2. In germline, CDR1 is SQVTM, CDR2 ANQGSEA. Germline trimming cut 5 bases from V and 5 bases from J; bases unmatched to any gene: 8. The CDR3 totals 14 residues. This CDR3 reads CSVSGGASLETQYF. The CDR3 nucleotides read TGCAGCGTTAGCGGGGGGGCGTCTTTGGAGACCCAGTACTTC.

J is TRBJ2-3 and V is TRBV5-4; TRBD2 matches 8 bases. CDR1 and CDR2 from the germline V gene are SGHNT and YYREEE (reference sequence). The CDR3 runs 14 residues. The V gene end was trimmed by 6 bases and the J gene end by 1 base; junction bases not matched to a gene: 4. CDR3 amino acids: CASTPGGGTDTQYF. The CDR3 DNA reads TGTGCCAGCACTCCGGGGGGGGGCACAGATACGCAGTATTTT.

The chain joins TRBV2 to TRBJ2-3; 8 bases are shared with TRBD2. Losses at the gene ends were 6 bases for V and 6 bases for J; bases not matched to a gene: 5. Germline CDR1 reads SNHLY; CDR2 reads FYNNEI. There are 13 residues in the CDR3. The chain's CDR3 is CASSPGGVDTQYF. The CDR3 bases are TGTGCCAGCAGCCCGGGGGGGGTTGATACGCAGTATTTT.

V and J are TRBV5-4 and TRBJ2-1; the D gene is possibly TRBD1 (5 bases). The germline V gene encodes CDR1 SGHNT and CDR2 YYREEE (reference sequence). The CDR3 has 15 residues. The V end was cut by 1 base, the J end by 1 base, with 9 bases between. CDR3 sequence (DNA): TGTGCCAGCAGCTTGCAAACAGGTTCCTACAATGAGCAGTTCTTC. Translating gives CASSLQTGSYNEQFF.

This chain links TRBV4-2 with TRBJ2-2; 10 bases are a match to TRBD1. Germline V CDR1 and CDR2: LGHNA, YNFKEQ. CDR3 length: 16 residues. Trimming removed 1 base from V and 7 bases from J; junction bases left unmatched: 6. The CDR3 sequence is CASSQGQGAEGGELFF. The CDR3 nucleotides are TGTGCCAGCAGCCAAGGACAGGGGGCGGAGGGCGGGGAGCTGTTTTTT.

V usage is TRBV2 and J usage is TRBJ2-7; 7 bases map to TRBD1. J gave up 2 bases and V 2 bases, and 3 bases lay outside the gene matches. This CDR3 is 14 amino acids long. Germline loops: CDR1 SNHLY, CDR2 FYNNEI. The CDR3 sequence: CASSEQGQTYEQYF. CDR3 bases: TGTGCCAGCAGTGAACAGGGACAGACCTACGAGCAGTACTTC.

Here the CDR3 DNA reads TGTGCCAGCAGTGTCGACAGGGGCAATCAGCCCCAGCATTTT. Translated, it gives CASSVDRGNQPQHF. This chain connects TRBV6-5 to TRBJ1-5; TRBD1 matches 7 bases. The ends lost 5 bases at V and 2 bases at J; junction bases unmatched: 3. Germline values: CDR1 MNHEY, CDR2 SVGAGI. The CDR3 spans 14 residues.

The chain recombines TRBV27 with TRBJ1-2; 9 nucleotides line up with TRBD1. The CDR3 runs to 15 residues. The V segment lost 6 bases and the J segment 5 bases; nucleotides outside the gene matches: 10. The V gene's germline CDR1 is MNHEY and CDR2 SMNVEV (reference sequence). In nucleotides, the CDR3 is TGTGCCAGCAGCGCTAGACAGGGGGTCGGTTATGGCTACACCTTC. Translation: CASSARQGVGYGYTF.

The chain joins TRBV7-2 to TRBJ1-2; D unresolved. The CDR3 sequence is 11 residues long. CDR1 is SGHTA and CDR2 is FQGNSA in the germline V gene. Deletions cut 3 bases from V and 6 bases from J, with 5 bases between. This CDR3 reads CASSLRDGYTF. CDR3 in DNA: TGTGCCAGCAGCTTGCGGGATGGCTACACCTTC.

The chain combines TRBV30 with TRBJ2-7; 8 nucleotides agree with TRBD2. Germline CDR1 and CDR2: GTSNPN and SVGIG (reference sequence). Trimming removed 7 bases from V and 4 bases from J; junction bases left unmatched: 6. The CDR3 runs to 12 residues. This CDR3 reads CAFQRERYEQYF. For the CDR3, the DNA is TGTGCCTTCCAGCGGGAGAGGTACGAGCAGTACTTC.

The chain carries TRBV1 and TRBJ2-7; TRBD2 is the table's D call, not checked against the DNA. TRBV1 is a pseudogene segment. The CDR3 consists of 16 residues. The CDR3 region is CTSSGTPREGPYEQYF. The CDR3 nucleotides are TGCACCAGCAGCGGTACGCCGCGGGAGGGCCCCTACGAGCAGTACTTC.

The V gene is TRBV5-8, the J gene TRBJ2-1, with 10 bases identical to TRBD2. The V and J ends lost 0 bases and 4 bases, in that order; junction bases with no gene match: 7. There are 17 residues in the CDR3. Germline V gene sequence: CDR1 SGHTS, CDR2 YDEGEE. CDR3 in DNA: TGTGCCAGCAGCTTGGGGGGTTGGACTAGCGGATACAATGAGCAGTTCTTC. It codes for CASSLGGWTSGYNEQFF.

The chain has TRBV28 and TRBJ1-2; perhaps TRBD1 as D (5 bases). From germline, CDR1 is MDHEN and CDR2 SYDVKM. The CDR3 has 15 amino acids. V was cut by 2 bases and J by 4 bases, with 14 bases left in between. In DNA, the CDR3 is TGTGCCAGCAGTTTAAACACAGGTGGTTTCTATGGCTACACCTTC. Translation gives CASSLNTGGFYGYTF.

The chain has TRBV7-2 and TRBJ2-2; 7 nucleotides line up with TRBD2. Germline V gives CDR1 SGHTA, CDR2 FQGNSA. After removal of 6 bases from V and 3 bases from J, the junction contained 7 bases not matched to a gene. The CDR3 runs 15 residues. CDR3 in DNA: TGTGCCAGCAGTCCCGGGGGGATCGACACCGGGGAGCTGTTTTTT. Protein sequence: CASSPGGIDTGELFF.